These T cell receptor beta chains were read from a single sample in a study of vaccination and CD4 T cells after COVID-19. TCRdb re-derived calls from the PCR reads in MiXCR, one entry per CDR3 protein. The table records roughly 22,000 distinct CDR3 sequences, about three fifths of them present only once. This specimen was CD4+ T cells from blood, taken before SARS-CoV-2 vaccination. These TCRs come from a human donor who had recovered from COVID-19. Each CDR3 is given without its conserved first and last residue. D genes are given only for firm matches.

j_call d_call v_call cdr3_length cdr3_aa
TRBJ2-7 NA TRBV28 11 ASSRPWGYEQY
TRBJ1-1 TRBD1 TRBV6-1 13 ASRAPGQMNTEAF
TRBJ1-6 NA TRBV7-6 13 ASSPRADYNSPLH
TRBJ2-5 NA TRBV5-8 11 ASVNNRQETQY
TRBJ2-1 NA TRBV20-1 14 SASWFWRDRPTEQF
TRBJ2-7 TRBD1 TRBV5-1 11 ASSRTGAYEQY
TRBJ1-2 TRBD1 TRBV7-2 12 ASSPGQGSHGYT
TRBJ1-5 NA TRBV19 11 ASSIRDNQPQH
TRBJ2-3 TRBD2 TRBV10-3 13 ATRTSGSPTDTQY
TRBJ2-3 NA TRBV7-2 9 ASSLADTQY
TRBJ2-1 NA TRBV11-1 10 ASSSTVWKQF
TRBJ2-7 NA TRBV7-9 13 ASSFRGGDSYEQY
TRBJ1-2 NA TRBV28 12 ASLNQGTNYGYT
TRBJ2-1 NA TRBV5-4 14 ASSSLWTSNYNEQF
TRBJ2-3 TRBD1 TRBV2 11 ASRAQMGTGNR
TRBJ2-7 TRBD2 TRBV7-3 12 ASRTGTSGSIQY
TRBJ2-4 TRBD1 TRBV6-4 13 ASSASGTGSGIQY
TRBJ2-1 NA TRBV7-2 12 ASSLAVYDSEQF
TRBJ1-5 NA TRBV15 12 ATSRNRNNQPQH
TRBJ2-1 TRBD2 TRBV6-1 14 ASTRTSGSYPNEQF
TRBJ2-5 NA TRBV7-9 11 ASTWGRGETQY
TRBJ1-1 NA TRBV12-3/TRBV12-4 11 ASSLAGDTEAF
TRBJ1-2 NA TRBV20-1 11 SAPANTRYGYT
TRBJ1-5 NA TRBV20-1 12 SAGENSINQPQH